The next 18 T cell receptor beta chains were all read from a single sample in a study of CD8 T cells in ankylosing spondylitis (dated by TCRdb to about 2017). Libraries were built with 5' RACE. TCRdb names Illumina HiSeq 2500 as the instrument used. Clones were called with MiXCR by TCRdb after fastp trimmed the public reads at Q25, and only in-frame beta chains were retained. Rows matching on CDR3 protein sequence are summarized as one entry with the most common DNA and genes. In all, the sample holds some 150,000 distinct CDR3 sequences, and 11% of those were seen once. The ten largest make up less than 5% of the sample. The sample consisted of blood, either unsorted or a sorted T cell fraction (not recorded which). The receptor set was obtained from a female donor with ankylosing spondylitis or in good health (not recorded which).

V and J are TRBV24-1 and TRBJ2-1; 11 nucleotides line up with TRBD1. The V and J ends lost 9 bases and 1 base, in that order; junction bases with no gene match: 4. Per the germline V gene, CDR1 is KGHDR and CDR2 is SFDVKD. CDR3 length: 15 residues. The CDR3 nucleotides are TGTGCCACCCTAGGGACAGGGGGATCCTACAATGAGCAGTTCTTC. Translating gives CATLGTGGSYNEQFF.

The sample holds many counts of this clonotype. The chain has TRBV9 and TRBJ2-1, with D possibly matching TRBD1 (5 bases). The CDR3 contains 13 residues. Germline V gene sequence: CDR1 SGDLS, CDR2 YYNGEE. Trimming shortened V by 4 bases and J by 6 bases, and 11 bases separated the two germline ends. DNA of the CDR3: TGTGCCAGCAGCCACTTGGGGCCCAATGAGCAGTTCTTC. It is translated as CASSHLGPNEQFF.

This clonotype was seen a few times. A much larger clone lies a single base off, so this may be a read error. The CDR3 spells CATSDVKETGDFDEQFF. As DNA, the CDR3 is TGTGCCACCAGTGATGTAAAAGAGACAGGGGACTTTGATGAGCAGTTCTTC. This chain links TRBV24-1 with TRBJ2-1; 8 bases agree with TRBD1. The V segment lost 3 bases and the J segment 8 bases; nucleotides outside the gene matches: 14. CDR3 length equals 17 residues. CDR1 is KGHDR, CDR2 SFDVKD, per germline.

The rearrangement uses TRBV20-1 and TRBJ2-3, with D uncertain. This CDR3 region has 13 residues. V was pared by 4 bases and J by 7 bases, with 15 bases between. Germline assignment: CDR1 DFQATT and CDR2 SNEGSKA (reference sequence). This CDR3 reads CSAKSGALHTQYF. The CDR3, as DNA: TGCAGTGCTAAGTCTGGAGCGCTTCATACGCAGTATTTT.

This clonotype was detected ten times or more. The CDR3 loop is CASSGLQGGQTDTEAFF. CDR3 nucleotide sequence: TGTGCCAGCAGCGGGTTGCAGGGCGGCCAGACAGACACTGAAGCTTTCTTT. The chain carries TRBV21-1 and TRBJ1-1; TRBD1, the table's D call, lacks a check against the DNA. TRBV21-1 is a pseudogene locus. This CDR3 has 17 amino acids.

Notes on this clonotype: A much more abundant neighbour one base away suggests this may be a read error. This chain joins TRBV5-1 and TRBJ2-2, with D perhaps matching TRBD1 or TRBD2 (6 bases each). Germline CDR1 SGHRS, CDR2 YFSETQ. This CDR3 spans 16 amino acids. The CDR3 sequence: CASSQGGPANTGELLF. CDR3 coding DNA: TGCGCCAGCAGTCAAGGGGGGCCCGCGAACACCGGGGAGCTGCTTTTT.

This clonotype was counted many times. This chain connects TRBV5-5 to TRBJ2-1; 8 bases match TRBD1. CDR3 length: 16 residues. Germline lookup yields CDR1 SGHKS and CDR2 YYEKEE (reference sequence). V was pared by 0 bases and J by 3 bases, with 5 bases of the junction left unmatched. The CDR3 reads CASSLGVGTGYNEQFF. The DNA for the CDR3 is TGTGCCAGCAGCTTGGGAGTAGGGACAGGCTACAATGAGCAGTTCTTC.

A remark on this clonotype: This sequence may be a read error, since a much larger clone differs from it by one base. This chain uses TRBV7-9 with TRBJ2-3; no definite D call. Germline assignment: CDR1 SEHNR and CDR2 FQNEAQ (reference sequence). CDR3 length equals 13 residues. The V and J ends lost 3 bases and 5 bases respectively, with 9 bases between them. The CDR3 region is CASSFEWVDTQYF. The CDR3 region has the DNA TGTGCCAGCAGCTTTGAGTGGGTAGATACGCAGTATTTT.

This clonotype was counted many times. The V gene is TRBV12-3 or TRBV12-4, the J gene TRBJ2-7; D remains unclear. Trimming shortened V by 6 bases and J by 0 bases, and 12 bases separated the two germline ends. The CDR3 sequence is 14 residues long. CDR3 in DNA: TGTGCCAGCAGCTCTAGTACCCTCTCCTACGAGCAGTACTTC. Translating it yields CASSSSTLSYEQYF.

This clonotype was detected ten times or more. V and J are TRBV20-1 and TRBJ2-1; 15 bases agree with TRBD2. Germline CDR1 and CDR2: DFQATT and SNEGSKA (reference sequence). Germline trimming cut 3 bases from V and 6 bases from J; bases unmatched to any gene: 6. This CDR3 contains 16 residues. The chain's CDR3 is CSASRTSGGASNEQFF. DNA of the CDR3: TGCAGTGCTAGTCGGACTAGCGGGGGGGCGTCCAATGAGCAGTTCTTC.

This clonotype was counted at least ten times. This rearrangement joins TRBV20-1 to TRBJ2-7; D is perhaps TRBD1 or TRBD2 (6 bases each). In germline, CDR1 is DFQATT, CDR2 SNEGSKA (reference sequence). Trimming left V 3 bases short and J 6 bases short, with 21 bases between. The CDR3 runs to 15 residues. The CDR3 is CSASAWGRGGIEQYF. Here the CDR3 DNA reads TGCAGTGCTAGTGCCTGGGGCAGGGGAGGAATCGAGCAGTACTTC.

In its sample, this clonotype was seen many times. The chain recombines TRBV20-1 with TRBJ2-5, with a possible D match to TRBD2 (6 bases). Deletions cut 5 bases from V and 7 bases from J, with 17 bases between. Germline V gives CDR1 DFQATT, CDR2 SNEGSKA (reference sequence). The length of the CDR3 is 13 residues. CDR3 in DNA: TGCAGTGCTTCCAGGACTAACCCCACGACCCAGTACTTC. This sequence encodes CSASRTNPTTQYF.

Ten or more counts support this clonotype. The chain uses TRBV5-1 and TRBJ2-7; maybe TRBD1 (5 bases). The germline V gene encodes CDR1 SGHRS and CDR2 YFSETQ. This CDR3 region has 13 residues. Trimming shortened V by 6 bases and J by 6 bases, and 16 bases separated the two germline ends. The CDR3 spells CASTMSGPGEQYF. The CDR3 DNA reads as TGCGCCAGCACCATGTCAGGGCCCGGCGAGCAGTACTTC.

This clonotype was seen ten or more times. This chain links TRBV7-2 with TRBJ2-1, with D perhaps TRBD2 (5 bases). The germline CDR1 and CDR2 sequences are SGHTA and FQGNSA. The V end lost 5 bases, the J end lost 10 bases, and 9 bases lay between the germline ends. The length of the CDR3 is 11 residues. CDR3 sequence reads: CASSLRGEQFF. For the CDR3, the DNA is TGTGCCAGCAGCCTCCGAGGGGAGCAGTTCTTC.

Turning to this clonotype: A much larger clone sits a single nucleotide away, making a read error possible. The CDR3 DNA is TGTGCCACCCAGGAGGGACAGGGTAGGGGCGACACCTTC. Protein: CATQEGQGRGDTF. The chain uses TRBV10-3 and TRBJ1-2; TRBD1 matches 9 bases. This CDR3 comprises 13 residues. Germline trimming cut 10 bases from V and 12 bases from J; bases unmatched to any gene: 15. Germline loops: CDR1 ENHRY, CDR2 SYGVKD.

The sample holds many counts of this clonotype. This rearrangement joins TRBV12-3 or TRBV12-4 to TRBJ1-2, with TRBD1 matching 8 bases. Losses at the gene ends were 5 bases for V and 10 bases for J; bases not matched to a gene: 6. The CDR3 extends over 12 amino acids. The CDR3 region has the DNA TGTGCCAGCAGTCCCGGACAGGGTGACTACACCTTC. It is translated as CASSPGQGDYTF.

This clonotype turned up a few times. This rearrangement joins TRBV6-1 to TRBJ1-2; D gene uncertain. V was trimmed by 4 bases and J by 0 bases, leaving 9 bases between them. The CDR3 is 14 amino acids. Germline loops: CDR1 MNHNS, CDR2 SASEGT. The CDR3 protein is CASSAERANYGYTF. DNA of the CDR3: TGTGCCAGCAGTGCCGAAAGGGCTAACTATGGCTACACCTTC.

This clonotype was observed a handful of times. The chain employs TRBV12-3 or TRBV12-4 and TRBJ2-7; TRBD1 aligns across 10 bases. The CDR3 is 16 amino acids. Trimming at V came to 6 bases and at J to 3 bases, leaving 11 bases not matched to a gene. The CDR3 is CASRTNQGTGDYEQYF. In nucleotides, the CDR3 is TGTGCCAGCAGGACTAACCAGGGGACAGGGGACTACGAGCAGTACTTC.